This TCR beta chain is drawn from a study of blood T cells in healthy people across ages. Whole-study results and caveats: Roughly linear age-related decline in beta diversity appeared, significant by age around 36. More naive CD4+ cells and higher diversity were found in long-lived than in aged donors. Estimated diversity across one million T cells was deemed an underestimate.

The CDR3 runs to 16 residues. V lost 0 bases and J 5 bases, leaving 18 bases between the germline ends. Germline lookup yields CDR1 SGHNT and CDR2 YYREEE (reference sequence). Worth noting for this clonotype: Its antigen is unidentified.

Every sample gave at least 5 micrograms of total RNA when it was extracted. Combining a sample-barcoded 5' primer with a J-beta primer mix, a second PCR ran for roughly 6 to 12 cycles. TCRdb re-derived calls from the 5' RACE reads in MiXCR, one entry per CDR3 protein. The sample includes roughly 1.5 million distinct CDR3 sequences, less than 45% seen only once; the top ten take over 3.5%. The sample taken for sequencing was blood. This TCR was sampled from a woman under 30 in good health. The chain combines TRBV5-4 with TRBJ2-7; unclear D gene. In nucleotides, the CDR3 is TGTGCCAGCAGCTTGGATGTGGGTCGGGCAGTCCACGAGCAGTACTTC. Protein product: CASSLDVGRAVHEQYF.